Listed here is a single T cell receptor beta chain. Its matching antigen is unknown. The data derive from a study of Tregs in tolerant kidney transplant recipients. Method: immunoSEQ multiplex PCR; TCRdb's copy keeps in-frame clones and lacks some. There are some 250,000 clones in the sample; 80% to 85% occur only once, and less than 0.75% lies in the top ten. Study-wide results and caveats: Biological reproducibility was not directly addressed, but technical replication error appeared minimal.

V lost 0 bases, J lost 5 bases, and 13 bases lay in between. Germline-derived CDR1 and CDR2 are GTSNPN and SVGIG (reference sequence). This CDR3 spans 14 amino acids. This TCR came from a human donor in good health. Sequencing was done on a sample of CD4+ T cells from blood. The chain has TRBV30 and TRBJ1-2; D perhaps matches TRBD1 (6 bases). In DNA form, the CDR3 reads TGTGCCTGGAGTGTACTGAGGGGGGGATATGGCTACACCTTC. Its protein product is CAWSVLRGGYGYTF. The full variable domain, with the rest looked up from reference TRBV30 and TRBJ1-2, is SQTIHQWPATLVQPVGSPLSLECTVEGTSNPNLYWYRQAAGRGLQLLFYSVGIGQISSEVPQNLSASRPQDRQFILSSKKLLLSDSGFYLCAWSVLRGGYGYTFGSGTRLTVV.